What follows are 19 T cell receptor beta chains derived from one specimen sequenced in a study of CD4+ T cells in melanoma (dated by TCRdb to between 2020 and 2023). The library was obtained by the immunoSEQ multiplex PCR assay. TCRdb re-hosts the immuneACCESS table, in-frame sequences only. Its copies lack some clones; in the studies checked, an unresolved V gene accounts for under half of them, and the cause for the rest is not known. A total of 110,000 to 150,000 clones appear in this sample, 80% to 95% of them only once. Less than 2% of the sample lies in the top ten. These receptors all stem from a human donor with melanoma.

The chain joins TRBV4-2 to TRBJ2-7, with a weak D call TRBD2 (6 bases). The V gene's germline CDR1 is LGHNA and CDR2 YNFKEQ. V was pared by 3 bases and J by 2 bases, with 14 bases between. The CDR3 is made up of 15 amino acids. The CDR3 here is CASSHSGPAPYEQYF. CDR3 nucleotides: TGTGCCAGCAGCCACAGCGGGCCCGCCCCCTACGAGCAGTACTTC.

J is TRBJ1-4 and V is TRBV7-2; tentatively, D is TRBD1 (6 bases). V was pared by 3 bases and J by 0 bases, with 8 bases between. CDR1 SGHTA and CDR2 FQGNSA come from the germline V gene. CDR3 length equals 15 residues. In nucleotides, the CDR3 is TGTGCCAGCAGCTTTCACAGGGCAACTAATGAAAAACTGTTTTTT. Translation: CASSFHRATNEKLFF.

The chain is built from TRBV7-9 and TRBJ1-3, with TRBD1 identical over 8 bases. V lost 6 bases to trimming and J lost 0 bases; unmatched junction nucleotides: 10. CDR3 length: 17 residues. The V gene's germline CDR1 is SEHNR and CDR2 FQNEAQ (reference sequence). The CDR3 coding sequence is TGTGCCAGCAGTCACCTGACAGGGGCGAACTCTGGAAACACCATATATTTT. Its protein is CASSHLTGANSGNTIYF.

V and J are TRBV5-5 and TRBJ2-1; D is undetermined. Germline CDR1 reads SGHKS; CDR2 reads YYEKEE (reference sequence). V lost 0 bases and J 0 bases, leaving 10 bases between the germline ends. The CDR3 length is 16 residues. The CDR3 loop reads CASSLGLVSSYNEQFF. The CDR3, as DNA: TGTGCCAGCAGCTTGGGATTGGTTAGCTCCTACAATGAGCAGTTCTTC.

J is TRBJ2-3 and V is TRBV7-3; D is unclear. V lost 5 bases and J 1 base, leaving 13 bases between the germline ends. This CDR3 region has 15 residues. The V gene's germline CDR1 is SGHTA and CDR2 FQGTGA. The CDR3 loop is CASSPLKARTDTQYF. The CDR3 DNA reads as TGTGCCAGCAGCCCCCTAAAAGCCCGCACAGATACGCAGTATTTT.

The chain carries TRBV29-1 and TRBJ1-1; D might be TRBD1 (5 bases). The V and J ends lost 6 bases and 3 bases respectively, with 14 bases between them. The length of the CDR3 is 13 residues. Germline V gives CDR1 SQVTM, CDR2 ANQGSEA. CDR3: CSVRRGSDTEAFF. The CDR3 DNA reads as TGCAGCGTCCGTCGGGGGTCCGACACTGAAGCTTTCTTT.

The V and J genes are TRBV9 and TRBJ1-1; D call uncertain. Germline V lookup: CDR1 SGDLS, CDR2 YYNGEE. The V end lost 2 bases, the J end lost 4 bases, and 15 bases lay between the germline ends. This CDR3 region has 15 residues. CDR3 bases: TGTGCCAGCAGCGTGCAAGGCGGCGATGTCACTGAAGCTTTCTTT. Protein product: CASSVQGGDVTEAFF. Together with reference TRBV9 and TRBJ1-1, the CDR3 gives the full variable domain: DSGVTQTPKHLITATGQRVTLRCSPRSGDLSVYWYQQSLDQGLQFLIQYYNGEERAKGNILERFSAQQFPDLHSELNLSSLELGDSALYFCASSVQGGDVTEAFFGQGTRLTVV.

The chain couples TRBV6-4 to TRBJ2-1; TRBD2 agrees at 9 bases. The CDR3 runs 17 residues. V was clipped by 10 bases and J by 3 bases; unmatched bases: 16. The V gene's germline CDR1 is MRHNA and CDR2 SNTAGT. The DNA of the CDR3 is TGTGCCATCCAGCTAGCGGGGATACCCCGATGCTACAATGAGCAGTTCTTC. Protein: CAIQLAGIPRCYNEQFF.

This chain uses TRBV5-1 with TRBJ2-7; TRBD2 is a possible D gene (5 bases). In germline, CDR1 is SGHRS, CDR2 YFSETQ. The CDR3 consists of 14 residues. Trimming shortened V by 4 bases and J by 0 bases, and 11 bases separated the two germline ends. CDR3 sequence: CASSPLGSSYEQYF. The CDR3 region has the DNA TGCGCCAGCAGCCCCCTGGGGAGCTCCTACGAGCAGTACTTC.

The rearrangement uses TRBV5-1 and TRBJ2-1; 10 positions agree with TRBD2. V shed 4 bases and J 2 bases; nucleotides not matched to a gene: 3. Germline V gene sequence: CDR1 SGHRS, CDR2 YFSETQ. The CDR3 contains 15 residues. The CDR3 protein is CASSASGGAYNEQFF. CDR3 nucleotides: TGCGCCAGCAGCGCTAGCGGGGGAGCCTACAATGAGCAGTTCTTC.

In nucleotides, the CDR3 is TGTGCCAGCAGCACCCTACGGAACAGGTCCCCTAACTATGGCTACACCTTC. Translated: CASSTLRNRSPNYGYTF. The J gene is TRBJ1-2, the V gene TRBV5-4, with D tentatively TRBD1 (5 bases). The V gene lost 4 bases and the J gene lost 0 bases, with 19 bases spanning the gap. Looked up from germline, CDR1 is SGHNT and CDR2 is YYREEE (reference sequence). The CDR3 totals 17 residues.

This clone was seen a few times. As DNA, the CDR3 is TGTGCCAGCAGCCTCAACCGCTACAATGAGCAGTTCTTC. Its protein is CASSLNRYNEQFF. The V call is TRBV11-2, the J call TRBJ2-1; D is unclear. CDR3 length: 13 amino acids. Germline V lookup: CDR1 SGHAT, CDR2 FQNNGV. Deletions cut 5 bases from V and 3 bases from J, with 8 bases between.

This chain connects TRBV7-8 to TRBJ2-3, with TRBD2 matching 7 bases. This CDR3 region has 13 residues. Germline loops: CDR1 SGHVS, CDR2 FQNEAQ. Trimming at V came to 9 bases and at J to 1 base, leaving 4 bases not matched to a gene. The CDR3 DNA follows: TGTGCCAGTCGACTAGCCGGCACAGATACGCAGTATTTT. Protein: CASRLAGTDTQYF.

The chain has TRBV13 and TRBJ1-6; a weak D match, TRBD1 (5 bases). CDR1 and CDR2 from the germline V gene are PRHDT and FYEKMQ (reference sequence). Trimming took 5 bases from V and 5 from J, leaving 19 bases between them. The CDR3 extends over 17 amino acids. The chain's CDR3 is CASSTRAEWGHNSPLHF. CDR3 bases: TGTGCCAGCAGCACGCGGGCGGAGTGGGGACATAATTCACCCCTCCACTTT.

V gene TRBV10-3 combines with J gene TRBJ2-7; D is possibly TRBD2 (5 bases). Germline loops: CDR1 ENHRY, CDR2 SYGVKD. The CDR3 runs 16 residues. Trimming removed 0 bases at V and 7 bases at J, with 19 bases between. CDR3 sequence: CAISESSRPGSGEQYF. The DNA for the CDR3 is TGTGCCATCAGTGAGTCGAGCAGGCCGGGTTCGGGGGAGCAGTACTTC.

V and J are TRBV6-1 and TRBJ1-5; D not resolved. V lost 1 base and J lost 3, with 4 bases in between. CDR1 is MNHNS, CDR2 SASEGT, per germline. This CDR3 has 13 residues. Here the CDR3 reads CASSEVPNQPQHF. CDR3 DNA: TGTGCCAGCAGTGAAGTTCCCAATCAGCCCCAGCATTTT.

V gene TRBV30 combines with J gene TRBJ1-1, with D maybe TRBD1 (5 bases). V was trimmed by 2 bases and J by 11 bases, leaving 21 bases between them. The CDR3 has 14 amino acids. Germline V gene sequence: CDR1 GTSNPN, CDR2 SVGIG (reference sequence). CDR3 nucleotide sequence: TGTGCCTGGAGTCGCCGGGACGGAAAACTGAAGGCTTTCTTT. It translates to CAWSRRDGKLKAFF.

The CDR3 DNA sequence: TGTGCCAGCAGAACCGGGACAGGGGACACCGGGGAGCTGTTTTTT. Translating gives CASRTGTGDTGELFF. This sequence joins TRBV7-3 and TRBJ2-2, with 10 nucleotides matching TRBD1. This CDR3 is 15 amino acids long. The V and J ends lost 6 bases and 3 bases, in that order; junction bases with no gene match: 4. Germline V lookup: CDR1 SGHTA, CDR2 FQGTGA.

This clone has a single count. The chain uses TRBV30 and TRBJ2-1; the D gene is possibly TRBD2 (5 bases). Trimming left V 5 bases short and J 2 bases short, with 10 bases between. The V gene's germline CDR1 is GTSNPN and CDR2 SVGIG (reference sequence). The length of the CDR3 is 13 residues. CDR3 protein: CAWGSQPYNEQFF. CDR3 DNA sequence: TGTGCCTGGGGGAGCCAACCCTACAATGAGCAGTTCTTC.